These T cell receptor beta chains were read from a single sample in a study of OX40 agonist ivuxolimab in advanced cancers. Profiling relied on immunoSEQ multiplex PCR, and the TCRdb table lists in-frame clones only, not all of them. This sample has some 70,000 clones, with about 85% found just once. This material consisted of CD4+ or CD8+ T cells sorted from blood, taken in a trial of the OX40 agonist ivuxolimab. All receptors come from an adult with an advanced solid tumor such as melanoma, head and neck, liver or kidney cancer. The CDR3 runs from the conserved cysteine through the conserved F or W. The size of a clone is reported for some rows only, either as once, few or many, or as a class for expanded clones.

v_call	clone_size	cdr3_aa
TRBV7-2	-	CASSAKADRYQETQYF
TRBV7-2	-	CASSLIYGGLGKNIQYF
TRBV10-1	-	CASSGGQNEKLFF
TRBV12-5	-	CASGLATGGVMNTEAFF
TRBV4-3	-	CASSQDQRQPQHF
TRBV5-6	-	CASSTPGQGYNEQFF
TRBV6-1	-	CASSYYEQYF
TRBV25-1	-	CASRDSTNYGYTF
TRBV6-5	once	CASSSIGQGEFYEQYF
TRBV6-9	-	CARSVRASGGGKILDTQYF
TRBV9	-	CASSPAGGRSSGANVLTF
TRBV5-4	-	CASSPPGGRGDTQYF
TRBV10-1	-	CASSDHGFRSVDYGYTF
TRBV27	-	CASGNRQLSSYNSPLHF
TRBV2	once	CASKEGWGDTQYF